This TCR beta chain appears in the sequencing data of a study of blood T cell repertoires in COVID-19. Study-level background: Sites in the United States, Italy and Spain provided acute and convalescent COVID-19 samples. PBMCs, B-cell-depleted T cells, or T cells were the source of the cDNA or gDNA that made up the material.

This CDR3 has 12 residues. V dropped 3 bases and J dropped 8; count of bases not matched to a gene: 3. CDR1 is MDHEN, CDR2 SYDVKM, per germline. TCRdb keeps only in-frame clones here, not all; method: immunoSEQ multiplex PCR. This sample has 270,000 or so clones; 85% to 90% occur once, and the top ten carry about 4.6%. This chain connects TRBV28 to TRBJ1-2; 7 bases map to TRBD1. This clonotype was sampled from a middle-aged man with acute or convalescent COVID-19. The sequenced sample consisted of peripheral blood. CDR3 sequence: CASSLPGGGYTF. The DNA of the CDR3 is TGTGCCAGCAGTTTGCCAGGGGGGGGCTACACCTTC.